These T cell receptor beta chains were read from a single sample in a study of blood T cells in healthy people across ages. TCRdb recomputed calls from the 5' RACE reads with MiXCR, one row per CDR3 protein. The sample lists more than 650,000 distinct CDR3 sequences; around a fifth were seen once. Sequencing was performed on blood. These receptors all stem from a man aged 65 to 79 in good health. The CDR3 runs from the conserved cysteine through the conserved F or W. Each record gives: CDR3 DNA, CDR3 protein, CDR3 length, J gene, V gene, D gene, clone size. The D gene is left open where the match is weak. Clone size is stated in some rows and not others, as once, few, many or a class when expanded.

DNA: TGTGCCAGCACCCTGGGACCGTCGAACACCGGGGAGCTGTTTTTT; CDR3: CASTLGPSNTGELFF; length: 15; J: TRBJ2-2; V: TRBV12-3/TRBV12-4; D: NA; size: few
DNA: TGCAGTGCTAGAGCTCGCGTATCGAACACTGAAGCTTTCTTT; CDR3: CSARARVSNTEAFF; length: 14; J: TRBJ1-1; V: TRBV20-1; D: NA; size: few
DNA: TGTGCCAGCAGCAAAGCGCGGGTGGGGGCAATGTTTGAAGCTTTCTTT; CDR3: CASSKARVGAMFEAFF; length: 16; J: TRBJ1-1; V: TRBV21-1; D: NA; size: many
DNA: TGTGCCAGCAGCCCAGGGATGGCTGGAAACACCATATATTTT; CDR3: CASSPGMAGNTIYF; length: 14; J: TRBJ1-3; V: TRBV11-2; D: NA; size: few
DNA: TGCGCCAGCAGCCAAGATATCTCCTACTATGGCTACACCTTC; CDR3: CASSQDISYYGYTF; length: 14; J: TRBJ1-2; V: TRBV4-3; D: NA; size: few
DNA: TGTGCCAGCAGCGTAGGGGCTAGCACCGGCACAGATACGCAGTATTTT; CDR3: CASSVGASTGTDTQYF; length: 16; J: TRBJ2-3; V: TRBV9; D: NA; size: few
DNA: TGTGCCAGCAGGACGCCCGACATTTACGAGCAGTACTTC; CDR3: CASRTPDIYEQYF; length: 13; J: TRBJ2-7; V: TRBV6-2/TRBV6-3; D: NA; size: NA
DNA: TGTGCCAGCGGACACTTAGCCAAAAACATTCAGTACTTC; CDR3: CASGHLAKNIQYF; length: 13; J: TRBJ2-4; V: TRBV28; D: NA; size: few
DNA: TGTGCCAGCAGCAACCGGGACAGGGGGAACACCGGGGAGCTGTTTTTT; CDR3: CASSNRDRGNTGELFF; length: 16; J: TRBJ2-2; V: TRBV21-1; D: NA; size: once
DNA: TGTGCCAGCAGTGAAGGAGAGGCGCCAGTTTGGGAGACCCAGTACTTC; CDR3: CASSEGEAPVWETQYF; length: 16; J: TRBJ2-5; V: TRBV6-1; D: NA; size: NA
DNA: TGTGCCAGTAAGCGGGGGGGGATATACGAGCAGTACTTC; CDR3: CASKRGGIYEQYF; length: 13; J: TRBJ2-7; V: TRBV28; D: TRBD2; size: NA
DNA: TGTGCCAGCAGCCCGGGACTATTTTACGGCACAGATACGCAGTATTTT; CDR3: CASSPGLFYGTDTQYF; length: 16; J: TRBJ2-3; V: TRBV7-2; D: TRBD2; size: many
DNA: TGCGCCAGCAGCGGCGGGGTCGGCGGGCCTTACAATGAGCAGTTCTTC; CDR3: CASSGGVGGPYNEQFF; length: 16; J: TRBJ2-1; V: TRBV5-1; D: NA; size: NA
DNA: TGTGCCAGCAGCGACGGAATCTATGGCTACACCTTC; CDR3: CASSDGIYGYTF; length: 12; J: TRBJ1-2; V: TRBV9; D: NA; size: few
DNA: TGTGCCAGCAGTCCAGGGGCAGGACGGGAAGCTTTCTTT; CDR3: CASSPGAGREAFF; length: 13; J: TRBJ1-1; V: TRBV11-2; D: NA; size: NA
DNA: TGTGCCAGCAGTTTGGGGACAGGGGGCATCGAAAAACTGTTTTTT; CDR3: CASSLGTGGIEKLFF; length: 15; J: TRBJ1-4; V: TRBV12-3/TRBV12-4; D: TRBD1; size: few
DNA: TGCAGTGCCCTATTACAGGGGTCGGGCTACGAGCAGTACTTC; CDR3: CSALLQGSGYEQYF; length: 14; J: TRBJ2-7; V: TRBV20-1; D: TRBD1; size: NA
DNA: TGTGCCAGCAAGATGGCCGTAAACAATGAGCAGTTCTTC; CDR3: CASKMAVNNEQFF; length: 13; J: TRBJ2-1; V: TRBV5-5; D: NA; size: NA
DNA: TGCAGTGCTAGAACCCAGGGACAGATGAACACTGAAGCTTTCTTT; CDR3: CSARTQGQMNTEAFF; length: 15; J: TRBJ1-1; V: TRBV20-1; D: TRBD1; size: few
DNA: TGTGCCAGCAGCGTAAACACCGGGGAGCTGTTTTTT; CDR3: CASSVNTGELFF; length: 12; J: TRBJ2-2; V: TRBV9; D: NA; size: many
DNA: TGTGCCAGCTCACCGCGTTTGGGCATTGAAGCTTTCTTT; CDR3: CASSPRLGIEAFF; length: 13; J: TRBJ1-1; V: TRBV18; D: NA; size: NA